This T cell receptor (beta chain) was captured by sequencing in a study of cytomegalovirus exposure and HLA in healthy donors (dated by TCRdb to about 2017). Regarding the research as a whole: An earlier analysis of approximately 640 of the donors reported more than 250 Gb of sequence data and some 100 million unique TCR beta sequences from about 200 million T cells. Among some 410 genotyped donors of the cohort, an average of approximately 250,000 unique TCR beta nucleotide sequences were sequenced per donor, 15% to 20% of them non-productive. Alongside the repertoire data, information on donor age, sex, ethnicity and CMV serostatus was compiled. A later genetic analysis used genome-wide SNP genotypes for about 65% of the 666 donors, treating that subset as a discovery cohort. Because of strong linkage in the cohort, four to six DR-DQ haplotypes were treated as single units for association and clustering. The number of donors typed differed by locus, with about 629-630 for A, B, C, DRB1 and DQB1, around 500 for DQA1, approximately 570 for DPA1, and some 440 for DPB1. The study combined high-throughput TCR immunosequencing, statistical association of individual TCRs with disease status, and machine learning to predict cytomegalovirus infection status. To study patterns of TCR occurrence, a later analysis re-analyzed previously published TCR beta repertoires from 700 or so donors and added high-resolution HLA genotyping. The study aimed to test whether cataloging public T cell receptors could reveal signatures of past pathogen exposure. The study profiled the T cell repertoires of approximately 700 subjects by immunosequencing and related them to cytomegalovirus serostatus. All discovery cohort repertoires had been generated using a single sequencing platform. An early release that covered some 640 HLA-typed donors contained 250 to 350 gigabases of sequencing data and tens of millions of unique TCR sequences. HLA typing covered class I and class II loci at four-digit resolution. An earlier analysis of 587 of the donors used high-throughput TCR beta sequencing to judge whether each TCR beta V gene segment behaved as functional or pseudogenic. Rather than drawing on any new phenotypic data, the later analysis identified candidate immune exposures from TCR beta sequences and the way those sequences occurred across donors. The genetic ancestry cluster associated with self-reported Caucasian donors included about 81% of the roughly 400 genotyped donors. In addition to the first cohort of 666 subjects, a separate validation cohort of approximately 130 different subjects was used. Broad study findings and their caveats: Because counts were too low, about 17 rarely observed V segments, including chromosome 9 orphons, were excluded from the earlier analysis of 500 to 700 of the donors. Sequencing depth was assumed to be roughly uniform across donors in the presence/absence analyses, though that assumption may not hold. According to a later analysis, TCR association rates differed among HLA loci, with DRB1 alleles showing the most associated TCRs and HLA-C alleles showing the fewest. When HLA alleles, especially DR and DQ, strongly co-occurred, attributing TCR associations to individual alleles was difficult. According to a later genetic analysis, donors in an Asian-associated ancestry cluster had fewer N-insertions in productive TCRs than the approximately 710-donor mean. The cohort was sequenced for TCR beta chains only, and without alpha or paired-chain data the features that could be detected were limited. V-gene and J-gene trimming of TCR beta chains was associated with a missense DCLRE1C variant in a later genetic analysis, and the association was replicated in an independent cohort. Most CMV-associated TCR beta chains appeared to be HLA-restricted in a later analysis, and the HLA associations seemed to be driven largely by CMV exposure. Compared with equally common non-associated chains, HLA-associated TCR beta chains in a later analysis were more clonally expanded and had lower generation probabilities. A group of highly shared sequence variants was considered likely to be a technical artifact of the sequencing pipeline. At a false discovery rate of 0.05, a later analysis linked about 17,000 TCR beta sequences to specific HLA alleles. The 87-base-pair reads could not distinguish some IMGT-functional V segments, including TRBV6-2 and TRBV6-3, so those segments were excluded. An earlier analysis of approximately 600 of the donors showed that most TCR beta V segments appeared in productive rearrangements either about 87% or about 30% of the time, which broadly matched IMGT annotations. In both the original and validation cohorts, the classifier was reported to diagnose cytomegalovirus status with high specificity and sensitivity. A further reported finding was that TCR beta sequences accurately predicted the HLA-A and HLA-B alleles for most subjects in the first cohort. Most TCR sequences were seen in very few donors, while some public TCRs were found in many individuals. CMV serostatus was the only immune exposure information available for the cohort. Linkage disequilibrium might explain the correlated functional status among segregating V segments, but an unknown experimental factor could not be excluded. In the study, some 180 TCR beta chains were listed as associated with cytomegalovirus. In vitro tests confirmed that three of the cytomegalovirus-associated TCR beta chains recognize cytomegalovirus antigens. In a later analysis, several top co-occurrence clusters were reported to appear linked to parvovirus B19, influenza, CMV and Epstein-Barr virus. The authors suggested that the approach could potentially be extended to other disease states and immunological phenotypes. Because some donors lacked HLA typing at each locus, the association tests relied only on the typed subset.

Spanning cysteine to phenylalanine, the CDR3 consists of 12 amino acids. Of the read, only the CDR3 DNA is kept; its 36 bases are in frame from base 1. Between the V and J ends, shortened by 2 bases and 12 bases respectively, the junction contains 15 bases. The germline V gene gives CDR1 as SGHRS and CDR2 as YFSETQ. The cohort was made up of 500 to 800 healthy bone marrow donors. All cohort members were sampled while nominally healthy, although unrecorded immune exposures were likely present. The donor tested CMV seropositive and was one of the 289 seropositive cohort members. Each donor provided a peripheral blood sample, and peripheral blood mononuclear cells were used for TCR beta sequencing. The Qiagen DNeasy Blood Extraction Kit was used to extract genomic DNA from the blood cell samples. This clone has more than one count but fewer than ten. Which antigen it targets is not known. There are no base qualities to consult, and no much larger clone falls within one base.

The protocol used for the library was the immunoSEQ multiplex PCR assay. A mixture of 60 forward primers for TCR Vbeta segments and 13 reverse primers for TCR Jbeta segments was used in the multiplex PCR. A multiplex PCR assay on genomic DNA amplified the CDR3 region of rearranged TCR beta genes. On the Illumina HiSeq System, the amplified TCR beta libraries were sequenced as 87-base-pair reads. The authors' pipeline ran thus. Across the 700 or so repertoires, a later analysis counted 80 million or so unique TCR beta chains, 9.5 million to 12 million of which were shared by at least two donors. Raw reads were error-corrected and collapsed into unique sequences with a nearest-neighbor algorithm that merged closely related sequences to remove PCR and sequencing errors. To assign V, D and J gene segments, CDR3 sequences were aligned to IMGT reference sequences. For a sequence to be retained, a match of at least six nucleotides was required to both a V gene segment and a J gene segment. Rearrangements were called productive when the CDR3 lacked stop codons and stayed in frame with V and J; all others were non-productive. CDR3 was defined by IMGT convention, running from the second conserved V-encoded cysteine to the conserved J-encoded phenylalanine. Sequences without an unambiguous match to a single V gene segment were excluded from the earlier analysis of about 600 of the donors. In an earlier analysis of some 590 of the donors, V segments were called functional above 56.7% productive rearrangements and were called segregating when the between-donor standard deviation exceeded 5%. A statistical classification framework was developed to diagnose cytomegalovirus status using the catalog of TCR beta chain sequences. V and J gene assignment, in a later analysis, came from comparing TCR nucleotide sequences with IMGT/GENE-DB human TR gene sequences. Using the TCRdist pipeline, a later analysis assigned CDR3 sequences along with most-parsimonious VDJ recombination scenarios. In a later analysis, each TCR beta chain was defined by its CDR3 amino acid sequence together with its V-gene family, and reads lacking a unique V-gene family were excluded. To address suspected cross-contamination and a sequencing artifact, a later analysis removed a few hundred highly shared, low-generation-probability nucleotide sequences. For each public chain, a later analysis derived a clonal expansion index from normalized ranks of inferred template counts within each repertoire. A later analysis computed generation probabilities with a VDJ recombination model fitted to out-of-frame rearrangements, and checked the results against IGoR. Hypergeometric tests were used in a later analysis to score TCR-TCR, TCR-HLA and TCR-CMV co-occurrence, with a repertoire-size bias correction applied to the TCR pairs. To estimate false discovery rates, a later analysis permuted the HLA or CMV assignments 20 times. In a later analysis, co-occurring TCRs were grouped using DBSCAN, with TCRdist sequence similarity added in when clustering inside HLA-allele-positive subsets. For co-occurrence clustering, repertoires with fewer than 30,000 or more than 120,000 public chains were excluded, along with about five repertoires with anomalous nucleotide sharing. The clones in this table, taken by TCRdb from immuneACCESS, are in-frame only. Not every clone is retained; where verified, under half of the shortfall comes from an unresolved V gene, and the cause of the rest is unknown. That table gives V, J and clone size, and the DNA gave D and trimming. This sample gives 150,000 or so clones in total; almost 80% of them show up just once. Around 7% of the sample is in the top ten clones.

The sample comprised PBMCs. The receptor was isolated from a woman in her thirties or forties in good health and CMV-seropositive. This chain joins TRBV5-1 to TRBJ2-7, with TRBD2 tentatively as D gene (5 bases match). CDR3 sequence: CASSFTEDYLYF. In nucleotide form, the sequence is TGCGCCAGCAGCTTTACGGAGGATTATCTGTACTTC.